These 4 T cell receptor beta chains were all obtained from the same sample, sequenced in a study of CD8 T cells in ankylosing spondylitis. TCRdb redid the calling of the 5' RACE reads with MiXCR, one entry per CDR3 protein. The sample consists of 25,000 to 35,000 distinct CDR3 sequences, about 7.2% of them appearing once. The sample was blood, either unsorted or a sorted T cell fraction (not recorded which). Receptors originate from a male donor with ankylosing spondylitis or in good health (not recorded which).

This clonotype was detected ten times or more. The V call is TRBV28, the J call TRBJ2-5; either TRBD1 or TRBD2 may fit D (6 bases each). V was trimmed by 8 bases and J by 1 base, leaving 23 bases between them. From germline, CDR1 is MDHEN and CDR2 SYDVKM. This CDR3 has 17 residues. The CDR3: CASSLGGIAETQETQYF. The CDR3 DNA sequence: TGTGCCAGCTCACTAGGGGGGATAGCGGAAACCCAAGAGACCCAGTACTTC.

This clonotype showed up many times. This chain links TRBV7-6 with TRBJ1-1; D might be TRBD1 (6 bases). Trimming cost V 5 bases and J 10 bases, with 17 bases left between them. The CDR3 contains 13 residues. CDR1 and CDR2 from the germline V gene are SGHVS and FNYEAQ. The CDR3 DNA reads as TGTGCCAGCAGCAGGGACACTCCAAAGGGAGCTTTCTTT. It specifies CASSRDTPKGAFF.

This clonotype appeared many times. This chain joins TRBV5-6 and TRBJ2-1; tentative D call: TRBD1 (5 bases). The CDR3 runs to 14 residues. V lost 4 bases to trimming and J lost 5 bases, with 13 bases between them. Germline V lookup: CDR1 SGHDT, CDR2 YYEEEE. CDR3 amino acids: CASSPEDRDNEQFF. The CDR3 DNA follows: TGTGCCAGCAGCCCGGAAGACAGAGACAATGAGCAGTTCTTC. Full variable domain (missing parts from reference TRBV5-6 and TRBJ2-1): DAGVTQSPTHLIKTRGQQVTLRCSPKSGHDTVSWYQQALGQGPQFIFQYYEEEERQRGNFPDRFSGHQFPNYSSELNVNALLLGDSALYLCASSPEDRDNEQFFGPGTRLTVL.

In its sample, this clonotype was seen many times. The J gene is TRBJ1-1, the V gene TRBV7-9; a possible D gene is TRBD1 (5 bases). CDR1 and CDR2 (germline): SEHNR, FQNEAQ (reference sequence). V was trimmed by 0 bases and J by 8 bases, leaving 16 bases between them. This CDR3 comprises 15 residues. This chain's CDR3 is CASSLAQGGAGEAFF. CDR3 in DNA: TGTGCCAGCAGCTTAGCCCAGGGAGGGGCTGGCGAAGCTTTCTTT.